The 26 T cell receptor gamma chains below come from one sample, sequenced in a study of gamma delta lymphoproliferative disorders and STAT genes. TCRdb called clones anew from the multiplex PCR reads with CATT. The sample lists about 1,300 gamma-chain clones, roughly an eighth occurring once. PBMCs from patients and controls supplied the genomic DNA for sequencing. Sequencing was performed on blood. The source of these receptors is a human donor in good health.

By share, this clone ranks as medium-sized. The genes are TRGV9 and TRGJ1 or TRGJ2. Germline matching of the DNA provided the J gene here, since TCRdb leaves it blank. Germline V gives CDR1 GITISATS, CDR2 ISYDGTV (reference sequence). The V segment lost 2 bases and the J segment 0 bases; nucleotides outside the gene matches: 10. The CDR3 consists of 16 residues. The CDR3 DNA reads TGTGCCTTGTGGGAGGCCTCTTTGTCGAATTATTATAAGAAACTCTTT. Translation: CALWEASLSNYYKKLF.

As for this clone: The protein TCRdb gives is from a much larger clone and does not agree with this DNA's translation at residue 7, likely a read error; the protein shown here comes from the DNA. The V call is TRGV4, the J call TRGJ1 or TRGJ2. The J gene is not listed in TCRdb, so it was assigned here from a DNA match to germline. The ends lost 4 bases at V and 3 bases at J; junction bases unmatched: 15. Germline V gene data show CDR1 as EGSTGY and CDR2 as YDSYTSSV. This CDR3 has 16 amino acids. The CDR3 DNA follows: TGTGCCACCTGGGACCGGAGGGGACGAATTTATTATAAGAAACTCTTT. Residues: CATWDRRGRIYYKKLF.

By frequency in the sample, this clone is medium-sized (0.01 to 0.1%). The V and J genes are TRGV8 and TRGJ1 or TRGJ2. No J gene is reported in TCRdb; it was inferred here by comparing the DNA with germline. The V gene end was trimmed by 1 base and the J gene end by 3 bases; junction bases not matched to a gene: 3. The CDR3 runs to 13 residues. Looked up from germline, CDR1 is VENAVY and CDR2 is YDSYNSRV. CDR3: CATWDRGYYKKLF. CDR3 DNA: TGTGCCACCTGGGATAGAGGTTATTATAAGAAACTCTTT.

This clone is classed as large (0.1 to 1%). The V call is TRGV10, the J call TRGJP1. The J gene comes from matching the DNA to germline here; TCRdb lacks it. TRGV10 is an ORF, with its function uncertain. V shed 8 bases, J shed 3 bases, and the junction held 4 bases outside the gene matches. The CDR3 is made up of 13 amino acids. The CDR3 is CAAWDATGWFKIF. The CDR3 DNA sequence: TGTGCTGCGTGGGATGCCACTGGTTGGTTCAAGATATTT.

This clone rates as large. The chain links TRGV4 to TRGJP1. TCRdb lists no J gene, so it was determined here by aligning the DNA to germline. Germline trimming cut 3 bases from V and 0 bases from J; bases unmatched to any gene: 4. The CDR3 runs 15 residues. Germline values: CDR1 EGSTGY, CDR2 YDSYTSSV. Here the CDR3 reads CATWDIYTTGWFKIF. The CDR3 DNA reads as TGTGCCACCTGGGATATTTATACCACTGGTTGGTTCAAGATATTT.

This clone rates as medium-sized (0.01 to 0.1%). The chain joins TRGV2 to TRGJ1 or TRGJ2. TCRdb supplies no J gene; here it was assigned by aligning the nucleotide sequence to germline. The CDR3 sequence is 14 residues long. V gave up 3 bases and J gave up 11 bases; unmatched junction bases: 16. Per germline, CDR1 EGSNGY and CDR2 YDSYNSKV. CDR3 nucleotide sequence: TGTGCCACCTGGGACCGCCCTCCAAACTTCGAGAAACTCTTT. Translation: CATWDRPPNFEKLF.

This clone is judged medium-sized (0.01 to 0.1%). The CDR3 here is CALWEAPTYYYKKLF. In DNA form, the CDR3 reads TGTGCCTTGTGGGAGGCACCTACTTATTATTATAAGAAACTCTTT. This chain uses TRGV9 with TRGJ1 or TRGJ2. TCRdb offers no J gene call, so here the DNA was matched to germline to obtain one. Germline values: CDR1 GITISATS, CDR2 ISYDGTV (reference sequence). The CDR3 length is 15 residues. The junction had 9 bases not matched to a gene; V was cut back by 2 bases and J by 2 bases.

This clone was seen a few times. It may be a read error: a sequence one base away is much more abundant. The DNA is left out, because the CDR3 cannot be placed on it with certainty; the CDR3 is given as TCRdb lists it. This specimen includes other DNA sequences encoding the same CDR3. The J gene is uncalled and the V gene is TRGV11. TRGV11 has ORF status, its function being uncertain. The CDR3 spans 22 amino acids, including both terminal residues. CDR3 sequence reads: CTTVPAGPHKIPSSLNYYKKLF.

This clone is classed as medium-sized (0.01 to 0.1%). No J gene was assigned, while the V gene was called as TRGV9. The CDR3 length is 9 residues. From germline, CDR1 is GITISATS and CDR2 ISYDGTV (reference sequence). The CDR3 is CALWEVLHF. The CDR3, as DNA: TGTGCCTTGTGGGAGGTGCTCCATTTT.

Concerning this clone itself: The DNA is omitted, as the CDR3 cannot be located on it reliably, and the CDR3 follows TCRdb's listing. V gene assignment gives TRGV10, but the J gene was left uncalled. TRGV10 is an open reading frame, and its role is uncertain. The CDR3 length is 17 residues, termini included. CDR3: CTTVLRGNHCVGWFKIF.

This clone is deemed medium-sized (0.01 to 0.1%). The CDR3 reads CAETLVGGGLF. As DNA, the CDR3 is TGTGCTGAGACACTTGTGGGGGGGGGACTCTTT. No J gene was named, though the V gene is TRGV10. TRGV10 is identified as an open reading frame with a role that is uncertain. The length of the CDR3 is 11 residues.

By frequency in the sample, this clone is medium-sized (0.01 to 0.1%). The chain couples TRGV9 to TRGJ1 or TRGJ2. TCRdb supplies no J gene; here it was assigned by aligning the nucleotide sequence to germline. The CDR3 contains 13 residues. The V and J ends lost 0 bases and 5 bases, in that order; junction bases with no gene match: 4. CDR1 is GITISATS and CDR2 is ISYDGTV in the germline V gene (reference sequence). The CDR3 region has the DNA TGTGCCTTGTGGGAGGTGCAGGATTATAAGAAACTCTTT. As protein: CALWEVQDYKKLF.

By frequency in the sample, this clone is large. The V call is TRGV2, the J call TRGJP1. In the absence of a J gene in TCRdb, the DNA was matched to germline to assign it here. The length of the CDR3 is 14 residues. Germline V gene sequence: CDR1 EGSNGY, CDR2 YDSYNSKV. V shed 1 base, J shed 8 bases, and the junction held 7 bases outside the gene matches. This chain's CDR3 is CATWDGQYGWFKIF. The CDR3 nucleotides read TGTGCCACCTGGGACGGCCAGTACGGTTGGTTCAAGATATTT.

The sample holds one count of this clone. This CDR3 is CATWDNQLYYKKLF. The CDR3 DNA is TGTGCCACCTGGGACAACCAACTTTATTATAAGAAACTCTTT. This sequence joins TRGV3 and TRGJ1 or TRGJ2. TCRdb carries no J gene annotation; the J gene was assigned here by matching the DNA with germline. The CDR3 sequence is 14 residues long. Germline V gene sequence: CDR1 VTNTFY, CDR2 YDVSTARD (reference sequence). The V segment lost 2 bases and the J segment 3 bases; nucleotides outside the gene matches: 7.

This clone qualifies as medium-sized. This chain links TRGV9 with TRGJP2. The J gene is absent in TCRdb and was assigned here via DNA matching to germline. V lost 0 bases and J lost 5; bases outside the gene matches: 6. Germline V CDR1 and CDR2: GITISATS, ISYDGTV (reference sequence). This CDR3 is 15 amino acids long. CDR3 region: CALWEVSSSDWIKTF. The CDR3 DNA reads TGTGCCTTGTGGGAGGTGTCCTCCAGTGATTGGATCAAGACGTTT.

This clone is classed as medium-sized (0.01 to 0.1%). J is TRGJ1 or TRGJ2 and V is TRGV2. The J gene is not listed in TCRdb, so it was assigned here from a DNA match to germline. From germline, CDR1 is EGSNGY and CDR2 YDSYNSKV. V was pared by 4 bases and J by 2 bases, with 11 bases of the junction left unmatched. This CDR3 has 15 amino acids. CDR3 nucleotide sequence: TGTGCCACCTGGGAAGGCCATCTGCATTATTATAAGAAACTCTTT. It specifies CATWEGHLHYYKKLF.

By share of the sample, this clone is medium-sized. The CDR3 nucleotides are TGTGCCACCTGGGATAGCCCGGGGATTTATTATAAGAAACTCTTT. This sequence encodes CATWDSPGIYYKKLF. The gene calls are TRGV8 and TRGJ1 or TRGJ2. No J gene is reported in TCRdb; it was inferred here by comparing the DNA with germline. Germline CDR1 VENAVY, CDR2 YDSYNSRV. The CDR3 contains 15 residues. V shed 1 base, J shed 3 bases, and the junction held 9 bases outside the gene matches.

By sample fraction, this clone is medium-sized. The chain carries TRGV8 and TRGJ1 or TRGJ2. The J gene, not given by TCRdb, was assigned here from a germline match of the nucleotide sequence. Germline CDR1 VENAVY, CDR2 YDSYNSRV. This CDR3 is 11 amino acids long. J gave up 8 bases and V 2 bases, and 3 bases lay outside the gene matches. CDR3 residues: CATWDNDKKLF. For the CDR3, the DNA is TGTGCCACCTGGGATAATGATAAGAAACTCTTT.

Relative to its sample, this clone is medium-sized. This chain connects TRGV10 to TRGJP1. The J gene was not available in TCRdb and was assigned here by matching the DNA to germline segments. TRGV10 is given ORF status, its function remaining uncertain. CDR3 length equals 12 residues. After removal of 8 bases from V and 4 bases from J, the junction contained 2 bases not matched to a gene. CDR3 protein: CAAWGTGWFKIF. The DNA of the CDR3 is TGTGCTGCGTGGGGCACTGGTTGGTTCAAGATATTT.

Judged by abundance, this clone is medium-sized. A much larger clone differs from this one at a single base, so this may be a read error. The V and J genes are TRGV8 and TRGJP1. The J gene was missing in TCRdb and was found by matching the end of the DNA to germline. CDR1 is VENAVY, CDR2 YDSYNSRV, per germline. V was clipped by 3 bases and J by 3 bases; unmatched bases: 1. The CDR3 contains 13 residues. The CDR3 DNA is TGTGCCACCTGGGATCCCACTGGTTGGTTCAAGATATTT. It translates to CATWDPTGWFKIF.

Within the sample, this clone is medium-sized. The chain carries TRGV3 and TRGJ1 or TRGJ2. Germline matching of the DNA provided the J gene here, since TCRdb leaves it blank. The CDR3 runs 13 residues. The V segment lost 2 bases and the J segment 0 bases; nucleotides outside the gene matches: 1. Germline-derived CDR1 and CDR2 are VTNTFY and YDVSTARD (reference sequence). The chain's CDR3 is CATWDMNYYKKLF. The CDR3 coding sequence is TGTGCCACCTGGGACATGAATTATTATAAGAAACTCTTT.

This sequence joins TRGV10 and TRGJ1 or TRGJ2. The J gene was missing in TCRdb and was found by matching the end of the DNA to germline. TRGV10 counts as an open reading frame of uncertain function. V shed 8 bases, J shed 2 bases, and the junction held 10 bases outside the gene matches. The CDR3 length is 14 residues. This CDR3 reads CAAWEVRDYYKKLF. Here the CDR3 DNA reads TGTGCTGCGTGGGAAGTTCGGGATTATTATAAGAAACTCTTT.

This clone is large by share. The chain is built from TRGV8 and TRGJP2. No J gene is reported in TCRdb; it was inferred here by comparing the DNA with germline. The germline V gene has CDR1 VENAVY and CDR2 YDSYNSRV. The CDR3 is 14 amino acids. V lost 0 bases to trimming and J lost 6 bases; unmatched junction nucleotides: 4. The CDR3 protein is CATWDRPCDWIKTF. For the CDR3, the DNA is TGTGCCACCTGGGATAGGCCTTGTGATTGGATCAAGACGTTT.

By share of the sample, this clone is medium-sized (0.01 to 0.1%). The chain uses TRGV2 and TRGJ1 or TRGJ2. The J gene was missing in TCRdb and was found by matching the end of the DNA to germline. The CDR3 covers 12 residues. The J segment lost 3 bases and the V segment lost 5 bases, leaving 4 bases of the junction unmatched. Germline CDR1 EGSNGY, CDR2 YDSYNSKV. The CDR3: CATWVGYYKKLF. The CDR3 bases are TGTGCCACCTGGGTCGGTTATTATAAGAAACTCTTT.

Judged by abundance, this clone is large (0.1 to 1%). The chain couples TRGV10 to TRGJP1. The J gene, not given by TCRdb, was assigned here from a germline match of the nucleotide sequence. TRGV10 qualifies as an ORF whose function is uncertain. The V and J ends lost 10 bases and 8 bases, in that order; junction bases with no gene match: 20. The CDR3 is 16 residues long. The CDR3 region has the DNA TGTGCTGCGTACCCTCGCGCACCCCCGACCGGTTGGTTCAAGATATTT. Translated, it gives CAAYPRAPPTGWFKIF.

This clone is labeled medium-sized (0.01 to 0.1%). The chain combines TRGV8 with TRGJ1 or TRGJ2. As TCRdb names no J gene, one was assigned here on the basis of a DNA match to germline. There are 15 residues in the CDR3. Germline V gives CDR1 VENAVY, CDR2 YDSYNSRV. With V trimmed by 0 bases and J by 0 bases, 5 bases remained unmatched. The CDR3 loop reads CATWDRPSNYYKKLF. The DNA for the CDR3 is TGTGCCACCTGGGATAGGCCATCGAATTATTATAAGAAACTCTTT.